Presented here are 21 T cell receptor beta chains from one specimen sequenced in a study of blood T cell repertoires in COVID-19. Assay used: immunoSEQ multiplex PCR; TCRdb lists only in-frame clones, some missing. In the table there are about 82,000 clones, roughly 78% of which are singletons. The sequencing input was peripheral blood. Receptor source: a man aged 55 to 69 with COVID-19, enrolled during active disease.

This clone was seen a handful of times. The chain is built from TRBV4-2 and TRBJ1-3; the match to TRBD1 covers 8 bases. CDR3 length: 17 residues. Trimming took 4 bases from V and 3 from J; bases not matched to a gene: 11. Germline V gene data show CDR1 as LGHNA and CDR2 as YNFKEQ. This chain's CDR3 is CASSPGGRGRVGNTIYF. The DNA for the CDR3 is TGTGCCAGCAGCCCCGGGGGCAGGGGGCGAGTTGGAAACACCATATATTTT.

This sequence joins TRBV3-1 (or the pseudogene TRBV3-2) and TRBJ2-1; weak D call: TRBD2 (6 bases). The CDR3 is made up of 17 amino acids. V lost 0 bases and J lost 7, with 19 bases in between. Per germline, CDR1 LGHDT and CDR2 YNNKEL (reference sequence). The CDR3 loop is CASSQDLLRGWGNEQFF. In nucleotides, the CDR3 is TGTGCCAGCAGCCAAGATCTCTTGCGGGGATGGGGTAATGAGCAGTTCTTC.

The chain combines TRBV11-3 with TRBJ1-1, with TRBD1 as a possible D gene (5 bases). V gave up 5 bases and J gave up 2 bases, with 9 bases separating them. The CDR3 runs 13 residues. CDR1 is SGHNT and CDR2 is YENEEA in the germline V gene. CDR3 residues: CASSQGRNTEAFF. The CDR3 coding sequence is TGTGCCAGCAGCCAGGGCCGCAACACTGAAGCTTTCTTT.

The chain joins TRBV24-1 to TRBJ2-1, with 10 bases identical to TRBD1. CDR3 size: 15 residues. Germline CDR1 KGHDR, CDR2 SFDVKD. The V and J ends lost 3 bases and 5 bases, in that order; junction bases with no gene match: 3. In nucleotides, the CDR3 is TGTGCCACCAGTGATCCGGGACAGGGGAACAATGAGCAGTTCTTC. Its translation is CATSDPGQGNNEQFF.

With respect to this clone: Other nucleotide sequences in the sample specify the same CDR3. This chain uses TRBV9 with TRBJ2-1; D is possibly TRBD2 (6 bases). The V gene's germline CDR1 is SGDLS and CDR2 YYNGEE. The germline V and J ends were trimmed by 0 bases and 4 bases, with 11 bases remaining between them. The CDR3 totals 15 residues. CDR3 protein: CASSVGGALYNEQFF. The DNA for the CDR3 is TGTGCCAGCAGCGTAGGCGGGGCGCTTTACAATGAGCAGTTCTTC. The entire variable domain, with the rest obtained from reference TRBV9 and TRBJ2-1, is as follows: DSGVTQTPKHLITATGQRVTLRCSPRSGDLSVYWYQQSLDQGLQFLIQYYNGEERAKGNILERFSAQQFPDLHSELNLSSLELGDSALYFCASSVGGALYNEQFFGPGTRLTVL.

The chain employs TRBV7-9 and TRBJ2-7, with D perhaps matching TRBD2 (5 bases). Germline lookup yields CDR1 SEHNR and CDR2 FQNEAQ (reference sequence). The V gene lost 1 base and the J gene lost 2 bases, with 12 bases spanning the gap. CDR3 length equals 15 residues. CDR3 coding DNA: TGTGCCAGCAGCTTAGGTGGACTCCAAACCTACGAGCAGTACTTC. Its protein product is CASSLGGLQTYEQYF.

This chain connects TRBV7-2 to TRBJ2-5, with D tentatively TRBD2 (7 bases). The CDR3 runs to 15 residues. Trimming left V 3 bases short and J 4 bases short, with 15 bases between. Germline CDR1 reads SGHTA; CDR2 reads FQGNSA. CDR3 amino acids: CASSLWVGGGETQYF. CDR3 nucleotides: TGTGCCAGCAGCTTGTGGGTAGGGGGGGGAGAGACCCAGTACTTC.

The rearrangement uses TRBV18 and TRBJ2-3; no firm D call. The CDR3 totals 11 residues. Looked up from germline, CDR1 is KGHSH and CDR2 is LQKENI. V gave up 3 bases and J gave up 5 bases, with 3 bases separating them. This CDR3 reads CASSPIDTQYF. The CDR3 DNA reads TGTGCCAGCTCACCCATAGATACGCAGTATTTT. Complete variable domain (other parts from reference TRBV18 and TRBJ2-3): NAGVMQNPRHLVRRRGQEARLRCSPMKGHSHVYWYRQLPEEGLKFMVYLQKENIIDESGMPKERFSAEFPKEGPSILRIQQVVRGDSAAYFCASSPIDTQYFGPGTRLTVL.

This sequence joins TRBV12-2 and TRBJ2-3; the table's D call, TRBD2, has no DNA check behind it. TRBV12-2 has pseudogene status. CDR3 length: 16 residues. The CDR3 loop reads CASRSLREESTDTQYF. In DNA form, the CDR3 reads TGTGCAAGTCGCTCGCTCCGGGAGGAGAGCACAGATACGCAGTATTTT.

The CDR3 protein is CASSLGQGRTEAFF. The CDR3 bases are TGTGCCAGCAGCTTGGGACAGGGGCGGACTGAAGCTTTCTTT. J is TRBJ1-1 and V is TRBV7-9, with 10 bases identical to TRBD1. This CDR3 is 14 amino acids long. Germline V gene lookup returns CDR1 SEHNR and CDR2 FQNEAQ (reference sequence). V lost 3 bases to trimming and J lost 5 bases; unmatched junction nucleotides: 3.

This chain uses TRBV5-6 with TRBJ1-2; perhaps TRBD1 as D (6 bases). CDR1 and CDR2 (germline): SGHDT, YYEEEE. The CDR3 loop spans 15 amino acids. The germline V and J ends were trimmed by 4 bases and 0 bases, with 13 bases remaining between them. Here the CDR3 reads CASSQGQAPNYGYTF. The CDR3 coding sequence is TGTGCCAGCAGCCAGGGGCAGGCGCCTAACTATGGCTACACCTTC.

The chain employs TRBV5-8 and TRBJ2-2; tentatively, D is TRBD2 (5 bases). The germline V gene has CDR1 SGHTS and CDR2 YDEGEE. V lost 2 bases to trimming and J lost 4 bases, with 12 bases between them. This CDR3 contains 15 residues. The CDR3 DNA sequence: TGTGCCAGCAGCTTAAGGCAGAGCGGCACCGGGGAGCTGTTTTTT. Protein product: CASSLRQSGTGELFF. Based on the CDR3 plus reference TRBV5-8 and TRBJ2-2, the full variable domain is EAGVTQSPTHLIKTRGQQATLRCSPISGHTSVYWYQQALGLGLQFLLWYDEGEERNRGNFPPRFSGRQFPNYSSELNVNALELEDSALYLCASSLRQSGTGELFFGEGSRLTVL.

The chain recombines TRBV5-1 with TRBJ2-1, with D possibly TRBD2 on 5 matching bases. The CDR3 length is 15 residues. In germline, CDR1 is SGHRS, CDR2 YFSETQ. V lost 4 bases and J lost 1, with 12 bases in between. CDR3 residues: CASSRDGVSYNEQFF. As DNA, the CDR3 is TGCGCCAGCAGCCGCGACGGGGTATCCTACAATGAGCAGTTCTTC.

This clone was counted many times. This sample includes further DNA sequences coding for the same CDR3. The chain employs TRBV6-5 and TRBJ1-2; D is possibly TRBD1 (6 bases). Germline-derived CDR1 and CDR2 are MNHEY and SVGAGI. This CDR3 is 13 amino acids long. Trimming shortened V by 6 bases and J by 4 bases, and 12 bases separated the two germline ends. The DNA for the CDR3 is TGTGCCAGCAGAGGGGGACGGGGCTATGGCTACACCTTC. Amino acid sequence: CASRGGRGYGYTF.

This chain links TRBV27 with TRBJ2-7; the D is unclear. Germline CDR1 MNHEY, CDR2 SMNVEV (reference sequence). CDR3 length equals 13 residues. V was pared by 2 bases and J by 2 bases, with 7 bases between. CDR3 bases: TGTGCCAGCAGTTTAGCAGAAACCTACGAGCAGTACTTC. Protein product: CASSLAETYEQYF.

The chain has TRBV6-5 and TRBJ1-4, with D uncertain. The CDR3 spans 15 residues. Trimming took off 6 bases at V and 1 base at J, with 12 bases between the two ends. Per the germline V gene, CDR1 is MNHEY and CDR2 is SVGAGI. In DNA, the CDR3 is TGTGCCAGCAGGCAGTCGGGAGGAACTAATGAAAAACTGTTTTTT. It specifies CASRQSGGTNEKLFF.

The V and J genes are TRBV5-4 and TRBJ2-3, with D possibly matching TRBD2 (6 bases). The germline V and J ends were trimmed by 4 bases and 7 bases, with 16 bases remaining between them. This CDR3 has 14 residues. Germline lookup yields CDR1 SGHNT and CDR2 YYREEE (reference sequence). The CDR3 DNA follows: TGTGCCAGCAGCACGCCCGGGACTCTAAATACGCAGTATTTT. Translated: CASSTPGTLNTQYF.

This chain connects TRBV6-6 to TRBJ1-4; TRBD1 is a possible D gene (6 bases). The CDR3 spans 15 residues. The V gene's germline CDR1 is MNHNY and CDR2 SVGAGI (reference sequence). Trimming cost V 7 bases and J 6 bases, with 18 bases left between them. CDR3 in amino acids: CASTPGGAMDEKLFF. The CDR3 coding sequence is TGTGCCAGCACCCCGGGGGGCGCTATGGATGAAAAACTGTTTTTT.

This chain uses TRBV4-1 with TRBJ1-2; TRBD1 matches 9 bases. Germline trimming cut 2 bases from V and 7 bases from J; bases unmatched to any gene: 11. Germline CDR1 and CDR2: MGHRA and YSYEKL. There are 16 residues in the CDR3. CDR3 nucleotides: TGCGCCAGCAGCCAAAGTATTCGGGACAGGGACATTGGCTACACCTTC. Translation gives CASSQSIRDRDIGYTF.

DNA of the CDR3: TGTGCCAGCAGCCCCGCCCCGGGTGTGGGTCCAGATACGCAGTATTTT. Its protein is CASSPAPGVGPDTQYF. V usage is TRBV9 and J usage is TRBJ2-3; D unclear. Germline CDR1 reads SGDLS; CDR2 reads YYNGEE. Trimming took 4 bases from V and 4 from J, leaving 19 bases between them. The CDR3 contains 16 residues.

The table lists this clone with a few counts. The chain recombines TRBV27 with TRBJ1-2; TRBD1 matches at 10 bases. V shed 5 bases and J 6 bases; nucleotides not matched to a gene: 3. The germline CDR1 and CDR2 sequences are MNHEY and SMNVEV (reference sequence). CDR3 length equals 13 residues. The CDR3 region is CASSLGTGDGYTF. The CDR3 region has the DNA TGTGCCAGCAGTCTCGGGACAGGGGATGGCTACACCTTC.